Listed here are 10 T cell receptor beta chains from one sample, sequenced in a study of blood T cell repertoires in COVID-19. Assay: immunoSEQ multiplex PCR; the TCRdb copy retains only in-frame clones and omits some. The sample comprises some 160,000 clones, roughly 80% of which are singletons, and over 1.5% rests with the top ten. Material for sequencing was peripheral blood. These receptors all come from a human donor in a cohort sampled during active COVID-19.

V gene TRBV6-5 combines with J gene TRBJ2-7; a weak D match, TRBD1 (6 bases). The CDR3 has 15 amino acids. The V gene's germline CDR1 is MNHEY and CDR2 SVGAGI. V shed 0 bases and J shed 3 bases, with 12 bases lying between them. In DNA, the CDR3 is TGTGCCAGCAGTTACTCGAGACAGGTGGGCTACGAGCAGTACTTC. It codes for CASSYSRQVGYEQYF.

The rearrangement joins TRBV4-3 to TRBJ2-1, with a tentative D call TRBD1 (6 bases). Germline CDR1 LGHNA, CDR2 YSLEER. Deletions cut 1 base from V and 4 bases from J, with 8 bases between. The CDR3 spans 14 residues. This CDR3 reads CASSQGGHYNEQFF. The CDR3 coding sequence is TGCGCCAGCAGCCAAGGGGGACATTACAATGAGCAGTTCTTC.

The chain combines TRBV11-3 with TRBJ1-5; 8 bases are shared with TRBD1. This CDR3 has 20 residues. The V gene's germline CDR1 is SGHNT and CDR2 YENEEA. V lost 1 base, J lost 0 bases, and 14 bases stayed unmatched. CDR3 amino acids: CASSLGSPGQDVGSNQPQHF. The CDR3 region has the DNA TGTGCCAGCAGCTTAGGGAGCCCGGGACAGGATGTAGGTAGCAATCAGCCCCAGCATTTT.

The chain is built from TRBV10-2 and TRBJ2-3, with 11 bases matching TRBD2. The germline V gene has CDR1 WSHSY and CDR2 SAAADI. After removal of 6 bases from V and 5 bases from J, the junction contained 4 bases not matched to a gene. The CDR3 runs to 14 residues. CDR3 loop: CASRSGLAGDTQYF. CDR3 in DNA: TGCGCCAGCAGAAGCGGACTAGCGGGAGATACGCAGTATTTT.

The J gene is TRBJ2-7, the V gene TRBV3-1 (or the pseudogene TRBV3-2); D is perhaps TRBD2 (7 bases). The CDR3 consists of 13 residues. V gave up 0 bases and J gave up 9 bases, with 12 bases separating them. CDR1 LGHDT and CDR2 YNNKEL come from the germline V gene (reference sequence). CDR3 loop: CASSQDTAGAQYF. CDR3 sequence (DNA): TGTGCCAGCAGCCAAGATACGGCGGGGGCGCAGTACTTC.

The chain employs TRBV3-1 (or the pseudogene TRBV3-2) and TRBJ2-7; 11 nucleotides line up with TRBD1. The length of the CDR3 is 15 residues. V gave up 4 bases and J gave up 5 bases; unmatched junction bases: 7. The germline CDR1 and CDR2 sequences are LGHDT and YNNKEL (reference sequence). CDR3 region: CASSLPGQGVHEQYF. Here the CDR3 DNA reads TGTGCCAGCAGCCTCCCGGGACAGGGGGTCCACGAGCAGTACTTC.

The J gene is TRBJ2-7, the V gene TRBV25-1; perhaps TRBD2 as D (6 bases). V shed 5 bases and J shed 2 bases, with 13 bases lying between them. CDR3 length: 14 amino acids. Germline CDR1 and CDR2: MGHDK and SYGVNS. In DNA form, the CDR3 reads TGTGCCAGCAGTCCCTGGGAGGCAACCTACGAGCAGTACTTC. This gives the protein CASSPWEATYEQYF.

The chain has TRBV11-2 and TRBJ1-2, with 8 nucleotides matching TRBD1. V trimming: 5 bases; J trimming: 2 bases; junction bases outside the gene matches: 4. Germline V gene lookup returns CDR1 SGHAT and CDR2 FQNNGV. The CDR3 totals 14 residues. CDR3: CASSTRQGNYGYTF. The DNA of the CDR3 is TGTGCCAGCAGCACCCGACAGGGGAACTATGGCTACACCTTC.

V gene TRBV5-4 combines with J gene TRBJ1-6; 8 bases are a match to TRBD1. Germline loops: CDR1 SGHNT, CDR2 YYREEE (reference sequence). J gave up 5 bases and V 2 bases, and 3 bases lay outside the gene matches. This CDR3 region has 15 residues. The CDR3, as DNA: TGTGCCAGCAGCTTCATGGACAGGGATAATTCACCCCTCCACTTT. The encoded protein is CASSFMDRDNSPLHF.

The chain carries TRBV10-3 and TRBJ2-1, with D perhaps matching TRBD1 (5 bases). The CDR3 is 16 amino acids. CDR1 is ENHRY, CDR2 SYGVKD, per germline. Trimming stripped 3 bases from V and 8 bases from J, with 20 bases between. The chain's CDR3 is CAISDRQKGPQDEQFF. CDR3 nucleotides: TGTGCCATCAGTGATCGACAGAAGGGCCCACAGGATGAGCAGTTCTTC.